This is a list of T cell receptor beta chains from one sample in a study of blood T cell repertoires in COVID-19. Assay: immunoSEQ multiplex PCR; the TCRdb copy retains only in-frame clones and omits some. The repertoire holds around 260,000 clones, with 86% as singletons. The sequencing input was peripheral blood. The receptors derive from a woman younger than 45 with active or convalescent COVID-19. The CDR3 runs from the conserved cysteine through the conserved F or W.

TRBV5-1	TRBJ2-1	CASSLLAANEQFF
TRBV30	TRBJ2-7	CAWRGLATGEQYF
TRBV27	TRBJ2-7	CASSLGLPSSYEQYF
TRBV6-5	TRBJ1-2	CASSPQGALNYGYTF
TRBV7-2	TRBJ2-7	CASSLARRYEQYF
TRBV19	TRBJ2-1	CASSSWTSGGSFSSYNEQFF
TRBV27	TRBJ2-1	CASRDSGYNEQFF
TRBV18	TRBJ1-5	CASSPTGEQPQHF
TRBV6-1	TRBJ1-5	CASSEIGAGNQPQHF
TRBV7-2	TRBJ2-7	CASRPPGQGGEQYF
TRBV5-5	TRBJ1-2	CASSSAPGSYGYTF
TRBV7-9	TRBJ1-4	CASSLRRATYEKLFF
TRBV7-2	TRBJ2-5	CASSLRGFQETQYF
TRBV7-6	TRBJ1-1	CASSLEAGNTEAFF
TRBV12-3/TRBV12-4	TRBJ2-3	CASSRQGHLENF
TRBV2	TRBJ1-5	CASRGDSLAGPQHF
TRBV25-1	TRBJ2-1	CASSEWTSGGYNEQFF
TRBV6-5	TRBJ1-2	CASSHRENYGYTF
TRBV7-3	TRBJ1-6	CASSSGVSSPLHF
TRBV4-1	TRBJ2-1	CASSQGVTEYNEQFF
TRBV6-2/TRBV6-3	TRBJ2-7	CASSYSKQGSYEQYF
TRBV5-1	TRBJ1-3	CASSFPGAGNTIYF
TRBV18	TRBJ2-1	CASSPSQGGNNEQFF
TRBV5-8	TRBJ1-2	CASSLGRGNYGYTF
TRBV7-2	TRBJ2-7	CASSVSGQFYEQYF
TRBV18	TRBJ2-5	CASSPLGVGRQETQYF
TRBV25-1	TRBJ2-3	CASSGTPGQGTDTQYF
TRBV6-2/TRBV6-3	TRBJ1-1	CASSLGQNTEAFF
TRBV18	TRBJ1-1	CASSPSTNTEAFF
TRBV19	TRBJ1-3	CASSMDRDSGNTIYF
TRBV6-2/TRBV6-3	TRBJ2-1	CASSRVSGDSEQFF
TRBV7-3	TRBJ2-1	CASSFLRRGRQNEQFF
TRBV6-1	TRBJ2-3	CASSERSTLGADTQYF
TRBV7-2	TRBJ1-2	CASIERTFGHGYTF
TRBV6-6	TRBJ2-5	CASSYSRAGGGETQYF
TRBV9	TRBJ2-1	CASSVGLSSYNEQFF
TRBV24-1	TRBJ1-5	CATSGGAGHFSNQPQHF
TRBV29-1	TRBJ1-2	CSVVQTSNYGYTF
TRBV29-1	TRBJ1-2	CSVQGSNYGYTF
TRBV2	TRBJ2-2	CASSLDRGGTGELFF
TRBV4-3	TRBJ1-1	CASSQELANTEAFF
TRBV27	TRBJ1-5	CASSFPGQTYQPQHF
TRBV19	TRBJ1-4	CASSSPGTVATNEKLFF